Below are 3 T cell receptor beta chains sequenced from a single sample in a study of early stage breast cancer tumors (dated by TCRdb to 2016 to 2017). Receptor amplification or capture employed the immunoSEQ multiplex PCR assay. The table was pulled from immuneACCESS by TCRdb, which kept in-frame rearrangements only. Such tables lose some clones; where checked, under half of the loss comes from unresolved V genes, and the rest has no known cause. For this sample the table gives about 34,000 clones, of which just under 75% were detected only once. The ten largest clones capture around 9.1% of the sample. Sequencing was carried out using breast tumor tissue. These receptor sequences come from a person aged 25 to 39 with breast cancer.

This clone was seen a handful of times. The V and J genes are TRBV7-2 and TRBJ2-7; D possibly uses TRBD1 or TRBD2 (5 bases each). Trimming pared 5 bases from V and 3 bases from J, leaving 14 bases between. The CDR3 covers 14 residues. Germline V gene data show CDR1 as SGHTA and CDR2 as FQGNSA. DNA of the CDR3: TGTGCCAGCAGCCTACAATTGGGGGACTACGAGCAGTACTTC. Its translation: CASSLQLGDYEQYF.

Only a few counts were recorded for this clone. V is TRBV5-1 and J is TRBJ2-1, with 12 bases matching TRBD2. This CDR3 has 15 residues. Trimming cost V 5 bases and J 8 bases; bases outside gene matches: 8. Germline values: CDR1 SGHRS, CDR2 YFSETQ. CDR3 protein: CASRTTSGSFDEQFF. The CDR3 DNA is TGCGCCAGCAGGACGACTAGCGGGAGTTTCGATGAGCAGTTCTTC.

The rearrangement joins TRBV27 to TRBJ2-7; D is uncertain. The CDR3 is made up of 11 amino acids. V shed 5 bases and J shed 2 bases, with 4 bases lying between them. Germline V lookup: CDR1 MNHEY, CDR2 SMNVEV (reference sequence). The CDR3 region has the DNA TGTGCCAGCAGTCTAGCCTACGAGCAGTACTTC. Translation: CASSLAYEQYF.